These 8 T cell receptor beta chains were sequenced from one sample in a study of T cells in Graves' hyperthyroidism and ophthalmopathy. From RNA transcripts, TCR beta CDR3 regions were amplified. Carried out on the TCR CDR3, a first-round RT-PCR used the HTBI primer set. TCRdb analysed the multiplex PCR reads with MiXCR anew, one entry per CDR3 protein. The table records 450,000 to 700,000 distinct CDR3 sequences, more than 45% of them present only once. Input material: peripheral blood or thyroid tissue (not recorded which). Receptor source: an adult woman with Graves' disease, either hyperthyroidism or ophthalmopathy (not recorded which).

This clonotype has at least ten counts. The genes are TRBV6-6 and TRBJ2-5; 9 positions match TRBD2. The CDR3 consists of 16 residues. The junction had 11 bases not matched to a gene; V was cut back by 3 bases and J by 6 bases. The germline V gene has CDR1 MNHNY and CDR2 SVGAGI (reference sequence). CDR3: CASSYAGGPGVKTQYF. As DNA, the CDR3 is TGTGCCAGCAGTTATGCGGGAGGGCCTGGGGTAAAGACCCAGTACTTC.

The CDR3 reads CASRFGTGPYEQYF. The CDR3, as DNA: TGTGCCAGCCGTTTCGGGACAGGGCCCTACGAGCAGTACTTC. The genes are TRBV3-1 and TRBJ2-7, with 9 bases aligning to TRBD1. J lost 2 bases, V lost 8 bases, and 7 bases had no gene match. Germline V lookup: CDR1 LGHDT, CDR2 YNNKEL (reference sequence). This CDR3 has 14 residues.

The chain joins TRBV7-9 to TRBJ1-1; no reliable D call. Germline CDR1 reads SEHNR; CDR2 reads FQNEAQ (reference sequence). The length of the CDR3 is 12 residues. Trimming left V 10 bases short and J 11 bases short, with 20 bases between. This CDR3 is CATSGLDRWAFF. The CDR3 nucleotides read TGTGCCACTAGCGGGTTGGATCGTTGGGCTTTCTTT.

This clonotype appeared many times. The J gene is TRBJ2-2, the V gene TRBV5-1, with TRBD2 matching over 7 bases. This CDR3 region has 15 residues. Germline values: CDR1 SGHRS, CDR2 YFSETQ. Losses at the gene ends were 7 bases for V and 6 bases for J; bases not matched to a gene: 12. CDR3 in amino acids: CASHPGGSGAGELFF. CDR3 sequence (DNA): TGCGCCAGCCATCCCGGCGGGAGCGGGGCCGGGGAGCTGTTTTTT.

The chain is built from TRBV2 and TRBJ1-1; D is perhaps TRBD1 (5 bases). This CDR3 comprises 13 residues. The V gene lost 4 bases and the J gene lost 4 bases, with 10 bases spanning the gap. The germline CDR1 and CDR2 sequences are SNHLY and FYNNEI. The CDR3 region has the DNA TGTGCCAGCAGTGTGGACACCGTCACTGAAGCTTTCTTT. Translating gives CASSVDTVTEAFF.

The chain carries TRBV7-6 and TRBJ2-5, with unresolved D. CDR3 length equals 14 residues. Deletions cut 2 bases from V and 2 bases from J, with 9 bases between. Per the germline V gene, CDR1 is SGHVS and CDR2 is FNYEAQ. The CDR3 DNA sequence: TGTGCCAGCAGCTTATGGACGAAACAAGAGACCCAGTACTTC. Its protein product is CASSLWTKQETQYF.

With respect to this clonotype: A much larger clone lies one base from this, so it may be a read error. This rearrangement joins TRBV12-3 or TRBV12-4 to TRBJ2-5, with 10 bases that match TRBD2. V trimming: 6 bases; J trimming: 5 bases; junction bases outside the gene matches: 15. This CDR3 is 17 amino acids long. CDR3 coding DNA: TGTGCCAGCAGCCCCTGGGGGTCCCTAGCGGGAGTTGAGACCCAGTACTTC. The encoded protein is CASSPWGSLAGVETQYF.

This clonotype showed up many times. The chain recombines TRBV6-2 or TRBV6-3 with TRBJ1-5; D unclear. The V gene's germline CDR1 is MNHEY and CDR2 SVGEGT. CDR3 length: 15 residues. V shed 5 bases and J shed 3 bases, with 14 bases lying between them. Here the CDR3 reads CASSPVRIHNQPQHF. Here the CDR3 DNA reads TGTGCCAGCAGTCCAGTCAGAATCCACAATCAGCCCCAGCATTTT.